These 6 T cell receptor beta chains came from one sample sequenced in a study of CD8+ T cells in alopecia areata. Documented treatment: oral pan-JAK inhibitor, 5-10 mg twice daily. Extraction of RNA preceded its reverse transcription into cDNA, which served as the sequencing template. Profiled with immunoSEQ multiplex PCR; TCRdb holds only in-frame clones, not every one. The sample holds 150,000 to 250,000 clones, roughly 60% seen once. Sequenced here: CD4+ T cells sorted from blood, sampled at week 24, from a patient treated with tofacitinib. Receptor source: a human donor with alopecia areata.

The CDR3 sequence is CAWSPLEGSGANVLTF. In DNA form, the CDR3 reads TGTGCCTGGAGTCCCCTCGAGGGAAGCGGGGCCAACGTCCTGACTTTC. The chain employs TRBV30 and TRBJ2-6; D may be TRBD2 (5 bases). V was shortened by 2 bases and J by 4 bases, with 15 bases between the two germline ends. From germline, CDR1 is GTSNPN and CDR2 SVGIG (reference sequence). The CDR3 loop spans 16 amino acids.

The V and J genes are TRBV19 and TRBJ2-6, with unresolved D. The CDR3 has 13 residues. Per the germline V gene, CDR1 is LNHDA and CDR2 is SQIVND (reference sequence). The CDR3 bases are TGTGGGTCCCGCAGCTCTGGGGCCAACGTCCTGACTTTC. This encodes CGSRSSGANVLTF.

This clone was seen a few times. The CDR3 is CASTGTRWEQYF. DNA for the CDR3: TGTGCCAGCACAGGAACTCGTTGGGAGCAGTACTTC. J is TRBJ2-7 and V is TRBV28, with no clear D. V lost 7 bases to trimming and J lost 7 bases, with 14 bases between them. From germline, CDR1 is MDHEN and CDR2 SYDVKM. This CDR3 is 12 amino acids long.

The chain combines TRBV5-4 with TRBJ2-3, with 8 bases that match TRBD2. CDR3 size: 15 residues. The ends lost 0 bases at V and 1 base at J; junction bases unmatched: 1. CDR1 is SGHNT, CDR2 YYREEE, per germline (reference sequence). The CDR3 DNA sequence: TGTGCCAGCAGCTTGGCGGGACTAGGCACAGATACGCAGTATTTT. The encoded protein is CASSLAGLGTDTQYF. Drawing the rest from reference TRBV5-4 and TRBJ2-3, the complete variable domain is ETGVTQSPTHLIKTRGQQVTLRCSSQSGHNTVSWYQQALGQGPQFIFQYYREEENGRGNFPPRFSGLQFPNYSSELNVNALELDDSALYLCASSLAGLGTDTQYFGPGTRLTVL.

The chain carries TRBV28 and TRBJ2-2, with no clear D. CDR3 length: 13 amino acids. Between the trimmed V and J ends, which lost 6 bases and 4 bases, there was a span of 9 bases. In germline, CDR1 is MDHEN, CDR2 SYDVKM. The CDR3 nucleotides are TGTGCCAGCAGGGACCATTCCACCGGGGAGCTGTTTTTT. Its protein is CASRDHSTGELFF.

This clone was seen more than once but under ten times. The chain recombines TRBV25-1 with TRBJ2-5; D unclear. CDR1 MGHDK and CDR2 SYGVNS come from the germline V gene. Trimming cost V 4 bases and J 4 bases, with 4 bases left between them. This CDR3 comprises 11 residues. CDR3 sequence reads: CASSVGETQYF. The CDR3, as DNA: TGTGCCAGCAGTGTGGGAGAGACCCAGTACTTC.